Following are 27 T cell receptor beta chains from one sample sequenced in a study of Graves' ophthalmopathy and Graves' hyperthyroidism. Amplifying from RNA transcripts, the study obtained TCR beta CDR3 regions. The first-round RT-PCR employed HTBI primers together with the Qiagen OneStep RT-PCR kit. A multiplex PCR was then performed as the second round. MiXCR, applied by TCRdb to the multiplex PCR reads, yields one record per CDR3 protein. This table holds around 670,000 distinct CDR3 sequences, roughly 40% found once. The sample consisted of peripheral blood. All receptors come from an adult man with Graves' ophthalmopathy.

The V gene is TRBV2, the J gene TRBJ1-4, with TRBD1 as a possible D gene (5 bases). Trimming left V 6 bases short and J 3 bases short, with 20 bases between. This CDR3 is 17 amino acids long. CDR1 and CDR2 from the germline V gene are SNHLY and FYNNEI. The DNA for the CDR3 is TGTGCCAGCAGCCAAGACTTGTCACGGGGGGCTAATGAAAAACTGTTTTTT. Translating gives CASSQDLSRGANEKLFF.

J is TRBJ1-5 and V is TRBV20-1; D unresolved. Trimming shortened V by 2 bases and J by 0 bases, and 8 bases separated the two germline ends. The CDR3 consists of 14 residues. Germline CDR1 reads DFQATT; CDR2 reads SNEGSKA (reference sequence). The CDR3 sequence is CSARMELSNQPQHF. The DNA of the CDR3 is TGCAGTGCTAGAATGGAACTTAGCAATCAGCCCCAGCATTTT.

Comment on this clonotype: One junction end does not reproduce the germline sequence, and a read error may be involved. The chain uses TRBV10-3 and TRBJ1-1; D uncertain. The CDR3 runs 17 residues. Per germline, CDR1 ENHRY and CDR2 SYGVKD. CDR3 sequence reads: CASSGTEGRPLNTEAFF. In DNA form, the CDR3 reads TGTGCCAGCAGTGGCACCGAAGGACGGCCGTTGAACACTGAAGCTTTCTTT.

V gene TRBV9 combines with J gene TRBJ1-6; 8 nucleotides line up with TRBD1. The germline V gene encodes CDR1 SGDLS and CDR2 YYNGEE. V lost 4 bases and J lost 8; bases outside the gene matches: 8. This CDR3 spans 15 amino acids. The CDR3: CASSTRTGLDSPLHF. Here the CDR3 DNA reads TGTGCCAGCAGCACCCGGACAGGGTTAGATTCACCCCTCCACTTT.

This chain's CDR3 is CSASEGIPNYGYTF. The CDR3 DNA sequence: TGCAGTGCTAGTGAGGGGATTCCTAACTATGGCTACACCTTC. The V gene is TRBV20-1, the J gene TRBJ1-2; possible D gene TRBD1, 5 bases. Trimming removed 3 bases from V and 0 bases from J, with 11 bases in between. Germline CDR1 is DFQATT and CDR2 is SNEGSKA (reference sequence). The CDR3 is 14 amino acids.

This clonotype was recorded a few times. The chain employs TRBV2 and TRBJ1-6; no reliable D call. The V end lost 5 bases, the J end lost 9 bases, and 14 bases lay between the germline ends. Per germline, CDR1 SNHLY and CDR2 FYNNEI. This CDR3 is 14 amino acids long. The CDR3 reads CASSPSARGSPLHF. In nucleotides, the CDR3 is TGTGCCAGCAGTCCGTCGGCCCGGGGTTCACCCCTCCACTTT.

V and J are TRBV29-1 and TRBJ1-1; D is unclear. V was pared by 6 bases and J by 3 bases, with 14 bases between. The germline CDR1 and CDR2 sequences are SQVTM and ANQGSEA. The length of the CDR3 is 13 residues. CDR3 nucleotides: TGCAGCGTGGCTCTTGCCCGGGACACTGAAGCTTTCTTT. It specifies CSVALARDTEAFF.

Turning to this clonotype: This may come from a read error, since a much larger clone is one base off. The chain combines TRBV9 with TRBJ1-2, with TRBD1 matching 7 bases. The CDR3 covers 14 residues. Germline V gives CDR1 SGDLS, CDR2 YYNGEE. CDR3 nucleotides: TGTGCCAGCAGCCTTACAGGGGCCGCCTATGGCTACGCCTTC. This gives the protein CASSLTGAAYGYAF.

Turning to this clonotype: One end of the junction does not line up with germline, which may come from a read error. CDR3 coding DNA: TGTGTCACTACCGGGACACCGAATGAAGAACTGTTTTTT. This codes for CVTTGTPNEELFF. This chain connects TRBV10-3 to TRBJ1-4; TRBD1 might be the D (6 bases). The germline V gene has CDR1 ENHRY and CDR2 SYGVKD. This CDR3 has 13 residues.

A single count supports this clonotype. The V gene is TRBV10-3, the J gene TRBJ1-3; D is perhaps TRBD1 (6 bases). V was trimmed by 10 bases and J by 0 bases, leaving 19 bases between them. The CDR3 totals 16 residues. CDR1 is ENHRY and CDR2 is SYGVKD in the germline V gene. CDR3 region: CASKGGDINSGNTIYF. CDR3 nucleotides: TGTGCCAGCAAAGGGGGGGACATAAACTCTGGAAACACCATATATTTT.

In its sample, this clonotype was seen once. The chain couples TRBV3-1 to TRBJ2-7; possibly TRBD1 for D (5 bases). Trimming removed 6 bases from V and 0 bases from J, with 9 bases in between. The germline gives CDR1 LGHDT, CDR2 YNNKEL (reference sequence). The CDR3 has 13 amino acids. This chain's CDR3 is CASRRTRSYEQYF. CDR3 DNA sequence: TGTGCCAGCAGAAGGACACGCTCCTACGAGCAGTACTTC.

In regard to this clonotype: One base away lies a much larger clone, so this may be a sequencing read error. The chain recombines TRBV7-9 with TRBJ2-5; 7 positions agree with TRBD1. The V gene's germline CDR1 is SEHNR and CDR2 FQNEAQ (reference sequence). This CDR3 comprises 15 residues. CDR3 nucleotide sequence: TGTGCCAGCAACTTAGTATGGGACAGCAAAGAGACCCAGTACTTC. This codes for CASNLVWDSKETQYF.

The genes are TRBV10-3 and TRBJ2-2; possible D gene TRBD2, 5 bases. Germline V gives CDR1 ENHRY, CDR2 SYGVKD. This CDR3 is 16 amino acids long. Trimming pared 7 bases from V and 3 bases from J, leaving 18 bases between. Written as DNA, the CDR3 is TGTGCCATCACCCGATTAGCGCCTCAGGACACCGGGGAGCTGTTTTTT. Encoded protein: CAITRLAPQDTGELFF.

This clonotype was counted a few times. This rearrangement joins TRBV9 to TRBJ2-7; 9 positions match TRBD1. V gave up 6 bases and J gave up 6 bases; unmatched junction bases: 7. Per the germline V gene, CDR1 is SGDLS and CDR2 is YYNGEE. The CDR3 runs to 13 residues. The CDR3 nucleotides are TGTGCCAGCACCCGAACAGGGGGCGGCGAGCAGTACTTC. This encodes CASTRTGGGEQYF.

This clonotype was seen at least ten times. This rearrangement joins TRBV20-1 to TRBJ1-2; 7 bases line up with TRBD1. CDR1 and CDR2 (germline): DFQATT, SNEGSKA (reference sequence). V dropped 1 base and J dropped 3; count of bases not matched to a gene: 8. CDR3 size: 15 residues. DNA for the CDR3: TGCAGTGCTAGAGGCGGCAGGGGGTTCTACTATGGCTACACCTTC. Protein sequence: CSARGGRGFYYGYTF.

To note about this clonotype: The germline gene is not matched at one end of the junction; a read error may be the cause. The V and J genes are TRBV12-3 or TRBV12-4 and TRBJ2-5; D remains unclear. This CDR3 comprises 13 residues. The CDR3 region has the DNA TGTGGCAGCAGTTTGGGGTTCGGAGAGACCCAGTACTTC. It is translated as CGSSLGFGETQYF.

At least ten counts were recorded for this clonotype. The genes are TRBV15 and TRBJ2-7, with no clear D. This CDR3 comprises 14 residues. CDR1 and CDR2 (germline): LNHNV, YYDKDF (reference sequence). V lost 5 bases to trimming and J lost 0 bases, with 11 bases between them. The CDR3 DNA follows: TGTGCCACCAGCCAGGCCAGGAGCTCCTACGAGCAGTACTTC. Translating gives CATSQARSSYEQYF.

The genes are TRBV25-1 and TRBJ1-4; 9 positions agree with TRBD1. CDR1 is MGHDK, CDR2 SYGVNS, per germline. The CDR3 length is 14 residues. The CDR3 loop is CAVSPTGGGEKLFF. Written as DNA, the CDR3 is TGTGCAGTCAGCCCGACAGGGGGAGGCGAAAAACTGTTTTTT.

The chain couples TRBV2 to TRBJ2-7, with a tentative D call TRBD1 (5 bases). TRBJ2-1 explains the end of the DNA better; the J call may be wrong. This CDR3 region has 11 residues. Germline V gene lookup returns CDR1 SNHLY and CDR2 FYNNEI. DNA for the CDR3: TGTGCCACCCCCAAAGGGGCCGAGCAGTTCTTC. Its translation is CATPKGAEQFF.

The V call is TRBV7-2, the J call TRBJ1-1; D may be TRBD1 (6 bases). The germline gives CDR1 SGHTA, CDR2 FQGNSA. V lost 5 bases and J 6 bases, leaving 19 bases between the germline ends. The CDR3 totals 15 residues. The CDR3 DNA reads TGTGCCAGCAGCCCCGGGGGCAGGGAAGAGCCTGAAGCTTTCTTT. The encoded protein is CASSPGGREEPEAFF.

The chain recombines TRBV5-4 with TRBJ2-3; 9 bases fit TRBD2. The CDR3 length is 16 residues. V was pared by 1 base and J by 1 base, with 4 bases of the junction left unmatched. Germline CDR1 and CDR2: SGHNT and YYREEE (reference sequence). The CDR3, as DNA: TGTGCCAGCAGCTTGAGGAGGACTAGCGGCACAGATACGCAGTATTTT. This codes for CASSLRRTSGTDTQYF. Together with reference TRBV5-4 and TRBJ2-3, the CDR3 gives the full variable domain: ETGVTQSPTHLIKTRGQQVTLRCSSQSGHNTVSWYQQALGQGPQFIFQYYREEENGRGNFPPRFSGLQFPNYSSELNVNALELDDSALYLCASSLRRTSGTDTQYFGPGTRLTVL.

This clonotype turned up a few times. The rearrangement uses TRBV10-3 and TRBJ2-5; TRBD2 aligns across 11 bases. There are 17 residues in the CDR3. Looked up from germline, CDR1 is ENHRY and CDR2 is SYGVKD. The V segment lost 3 bases and the J segment 1 base; nucleotides outside the gene matches: 7. The CDR3 nucleotides are TGTGCCATCAGTGATCCGGGACTAGCGGCCACCCAAGAGACCCAGTACTTC. As protein: CAISDPGLAATQETQYF.

This clonotype has a single count. V usage is TRBV15 and J usage is TRBJ1-6; TRBD1 agrees at 9 bases. V trimming: 3 bases; J trimming: 10 bases; junction bases outside the gene matches: 7. The CDR3 is made up of 15 amino acids. Germline loops: CDR1 LNHNV, CDR2 YYDKDF (reference sequence). The CDR3 reads CATSSLDRGRSPLHF. CDR3 nucleotide sequence: TGTGCCACCAGCAGCCTGGACAGGGGTAGATCACCCCTCCACTTT.

J is TRBJ2-5 and V is TRBV5-4; 7 nucleotides align to TRBD2. CDR3 length equals 15 residues. The V gene end was trimmed by 6 bases and the J gene end by 5 bases; junction bases not matched to a gene: 13. The V gene's germline CDR1 is SGHNT and CDR2 YYREEE (reference sequence). The CDR3 here is CASTQMGEGRETQYF. The CDR3 DNA reads TGTGCCAGCACTCAGATGGGGGAGGGTAGGGAGACCCAGTACTTC.

This clonotype was detected a few times. The junction and the germline gene differ at one end; a read error may be behind it. V usage is TRBV10-3 and J usage is TRBJ2-3; D not certain. The V gene's germline CDR1 is ENHRY and CDR2 SYGVKD. The CDR3 runs to 13 residues. The CDR3, as DNA: TGTGCCAGCAGTCTAGTAAGCACAGATACGCAGTATTTT. Protein sequence: CASSLVSTDTQYF.

V and J are TRBV25-1 and TRBJ2-2; tentative D call: TRBD2 (5 bases). This CDR3 comprises 15 residues. In germline, CDR1 is MGHDK, CDR2 SYGVNS. The V end lost 5 bases, the J end lost 2 bases, and 12 bases lay between the germline ends. CDR3 residues: CASSSGLVNTGELFF. The CDR3 DNA is TGTGCCAGCAGTTCTGGACTGGTTAACACCGGGGAGCTGTTTTTT.

The table lists this clonotype with a few counts. The genes are TRBV7-9 and TRBJ2-3; no clear D gene. Germline CDR1 and CDR2: SEHNR and FQNEAQ (reference sequence). There are 14 residues in the CDR3. V gave up 5 bases and J gave up 9 bases, with 18 bases separating them. The CDR3 DNA is TGTGCCAGCAGCCCGTACGACGGACGAGACACGCAGTATTTT. It specifies CASSPYDGRDTQYF.